A selection of T cell receptor beta chains follows, all from one sample in a study of blood T cell repertoires in COVID-19. Using immunoSEQ multiplex PCR, the repertoire was profiled, and TCRdb retains in-frame clones only, with some absent. The sample includes 250,000 to 350,000 clones, 86% seen only once; the top ten take 2.1%. Input material: peripheral blood. These TCRs come from a woman aged 25 to 39 who had recovered from COVID-19. CDR3s include the opening cysteine and the closing phenylalanine or tryptophan. D genes are given only for firm matches. Clone sizes are given selectively: once, few, many, or a class where the clone is expanded.

v_call,d_call,clone_size,j_call,cdr3_nt,cdr3_aa
TRBV7-9,TRBD1,.,TRBJ2-7,TGTGCCAGCAGCTTAGGACAGGGGAACTACGAGCAGTACTTC,CASSLGQGNYEQYF
TRBV24-1,.,few,TRBJ2-1,TGTGCCACCAGTAAGGGGTTTCTCAATGAGCAGTTCTTC,CATSKGFLNEQFF
TRBV10-2,TRBD2,.,TRBJ2-4,TGCGCCAGCAGTGTCCCTAGCGGGGGCCCTATACAGTACTTC,CASSVPSGGPIQYF
TRBV27,TRBD2,.,TRBJ2-1,TGTGCCAGCAGTTCAAACCTCGGACTAGCGGGCAATGAGCAGTTCTTC,CASSSNLGLAGNEQFF
TRBV19,TRBD2,.,TRBJ2-1,TGTGCCAGTAGTATAGATCCTAGCGGGGGATCTCCCTACAATGAGCAGTTCTTC,CASSIDPSGGSPYNEQFF
TRBV27,TRBD1,once,TRBJ1-5,TGTGCCAGCAGTTGGAGGGGGCTGAATCAGCCCCAGCATTTT,CASSWRGLNQPQHF
TRBV9,TRBD1,.,TRBJ1-4,TGTGCCAGCAGTGGGACAGGGGGAACTAATGAAAAACTGTTTTTT,CASSGTGGTNEKLFF
TRBV9,.,.,TRBJ2-3,TGTGCCAGCAGCGTACAGGGAGGGGGAGATACGCAGTATTTT,CASSVQGGGDTQYF
TRBV18,TRBD1,.,TRBJ2-7,TGTGCCAGCTCATCGGGACAGGGGGCCTACGAGCAGTACTTC,CASSSGQGAYEQYF
TRBV6-5,TRBD1,few,TRBJ1-1,TGTGCCAGCAACCGGGACAGCCTAAACACTGAAGCTTTCTTT,CASNRDSLNTEAFF
TRBV3-1/TRBV3-2,TRBD2,.,TRBJ2-3,TGTGCCAGCAGCCAGGGACTAGCGGGCCCCTCAGATACGCAGTATTTT,CASSQGLAGPSDTQYF
TRBV5-1,.,.,TRBJ2-7,TGCGCCAGCAGCTTGGGCGTGGGAGTTCACGAGCAGTACTTC,CASSLGVGVHEQYF
TRBV4-2,TRBD2,.,TRBJ2-3,TGTGCCAGCAGCCAAGATCCTAGCGGGGCCCCAGGGGTGAAGTATTTT,CASSQDPSGAPGVKYF
TRBV19,.,.,TRBJ1-2,TGTGCCAGTAGTGGAGATCTCTATGGCTACACCTTC,CASSGDLYGYTF
TRBV5-4,TRBD1,.,TRBJ2-5,TGTGCCAGCAGTGAGACAGGGGGAGGAGAGACCCAGTACTTC,CASSETGGGETQYF
TRBV19,TRBD1,.,TRBJ2-7,TGTGCCAGTAGTGAGGGGGCATCTATTTACGAGCAGTACTTC,CASSEGASIYEQYF
TRBV2,TRBD2,once,TRBJ2-1,TGTGCCAGCAGAACTAGCGGGGGCCTACCTTTAAATGAGCAGTTCTTC,CASRTSGGLPLNEQFF
TRBV6-6,TRBD2,once,TRBJ2-7,TGTGCCAGCAGATTACTAGCGGGGATATACGAGCAGTACTTC,CASRLLAGIYEQYF
TRBV7-8,.,.,TRBJ1-5,TGTGCCAGCAGCCTACCGCAGGGAACGGCGCCCCAGCATTTT,CASSLPQGTAPQHF
TRBV19,.,.,TRBJ1-1,TGTGCCAGTAGTATTAGGGGGGGCACTGAAGCTTTCTTT,CASSIRGGTEAFF
TRBV5-5,.,.,TRBJ1-5,TGTGCCAGCAGCTATCTGCCCGGGACATCGGATCAGCCCCAGCATTTT,CASSYLPGTSDQPQHF
TRBV20-1,.,.,TRBJ1-1,TGCAGTGCTAGTAGACCAGGGACTGAAGCTTTCTTT,CSASRPGTEAFF
TRBV2,.,.,TRBJ1-2,TGTGCCAGCGGTAGCGTTTATAACTATGGCTACACCTTC,CASGSVYNYGYTF
TRBV12-5,.,.,TRBJ2-7,TGTGCTAGTGGTCAGGGTAGCTCCTACGAGCAGTACTTC,CASGQGSSYEQYF
TRBV7-7,TRBD2,.,TRBJ2-5,TGTGCTAGCAGCTTAGACGGGGGGAAGGGAGAGACCCAGTACTTC,CASSLDGGKGETQYF
TRBV2,.,.,TRBJ2-1,TGTGCCAGCAGTACCGGGAGTCGGTCCTACAATGAGCAGTTCTTC,CASSTGSRSYNEQFF
TRBV6-5,TRBD1,.,TRBJ2-5,TGTGCCAGCATGAGGGGGCTAGAGACCCAGTACTTC,CASMRGLETQYF
TRBV23-1,.,once,TRBJ2-5,TGCGCCAGCAGTCTTACAGGGTACCAAGAGACCCAGTACTTC,CASSLTGYQETQYF
TRBV10-2,.,once,TRBJ2-7,TGCGCCAGCAGTGACGGGTACGAGCAGTACTTC,CASSDGYEQYF
TRBV5-4,TRBD1,.,TRBJ1-2,TGTGCCAGCAGCTTGAACAGGGGGCTTAACTATGGCTACACCTTC,CASSLNRGLNYGYTF
TRBV6-4,.,.,TRBJ2-4,TGTGCCAGCAGTGACAACAGGAAAAACATTCAGTACTTC,CASSDNRKNIQYF
TRBV3-1/TRBV3-2,TRBD1,once,TRBJ1-2,TGTGCCAGCAGCCCTCGGACAGGGAGCTATGGCTACACCTTC,CASSPRTGSYGYTF
TRBV9,TRBD2,once,TRBJ2-1,TGTGCCAGCAGCGTAAATAGCGGGACCTACAATGAGCAGTTCTTC,CASSVNSGTYNEQFF
TRBV5-5,.,.,TRBJ1-6,TGTGCCAGCAGCTTGTCGGCAGCGAGCTCCTATAATTCACCCCTCCACTTT,CASSLSAASSYNSPLHF
TRBV5-1,.,.,TRBJ2-2,TGCGCCAGCAGCTTGGGTTGGGGCGAAACCGGGGAGCTGTTTTTT,CASSLGWGETGELFF
TRBV7-2,TRBD1,.,TRBJ1-5,TGTGCCAGCAGCTCGACAGGGAGTAATCAGCCCCAGCATTTT,CASSSTGSNQPQHF
TRBV28,TRBD2,.,TRBJ2-1,TGTGCCAGCAGCTCGACTAGCGGTAAATTCAATGAGCAGTTCTTC,CASSSTSGKFNEQFF
TRBV2,.,.,TRBJ1-1,TGTGCCAGCAGTGAATTGGCCGTTGAAGCTTTCTTT,CASSELAVEAFF
TRBV29-1,.,.,TRBJ1-3,TGCAGCGTTGTAAGGAGGAGCTCTGGAAACACCATATATTTT,CSVVRRSSGNTIYF
TRBV6-5,TRBD1,.,TRBJ2-2,TGTGCCAGCACCGAGGGACAGGGGCTCGCCGGGGAGCTGTTTTTT,CASTEGQGLAGELFF
TRBV28,TRBD1,once,TRBJ1-3,TGTGCCAGCAGTTTATCCGGACAGGGGAGAAACACCATATATTTT,CASSLSGQGRNTIYF
TRBV29-1,TRBD2,.,TRBJ2-1,TGCAGCGCTGAAAAGCCAGCGGGGGGACACAATGAGCAGTTCTTC,CSAEKPAGGHNEQFF
TRBV7-9,TRBD2,once,TRBJ2-7,TGTGCCAGCAGCGGGACTAGCGGGAGAGACGAGCAGTACTTC,CASSGTSGRDEQYF